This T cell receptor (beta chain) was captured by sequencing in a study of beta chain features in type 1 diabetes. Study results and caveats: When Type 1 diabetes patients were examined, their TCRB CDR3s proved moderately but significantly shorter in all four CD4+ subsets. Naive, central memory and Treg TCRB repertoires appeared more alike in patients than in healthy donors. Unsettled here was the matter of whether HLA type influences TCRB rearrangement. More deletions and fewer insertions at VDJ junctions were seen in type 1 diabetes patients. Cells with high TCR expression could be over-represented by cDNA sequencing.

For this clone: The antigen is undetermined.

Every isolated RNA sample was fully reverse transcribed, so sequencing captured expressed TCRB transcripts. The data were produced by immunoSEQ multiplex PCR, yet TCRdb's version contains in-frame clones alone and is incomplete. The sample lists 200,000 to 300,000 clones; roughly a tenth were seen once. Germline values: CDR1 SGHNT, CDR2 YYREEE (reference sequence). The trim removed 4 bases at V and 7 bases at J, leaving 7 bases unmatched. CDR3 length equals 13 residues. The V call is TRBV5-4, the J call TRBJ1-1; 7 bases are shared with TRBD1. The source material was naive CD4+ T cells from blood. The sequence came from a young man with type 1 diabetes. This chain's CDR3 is CASSLGTALEAFF. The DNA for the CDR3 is TGTGCCAGCAGCCTAGGGACAGCCCTTGAAGCTTTCTTT.